The sequence of this T cell receptor beta chain was determined in a study of tumor-infiltrating lymphocytes in primary liver carcinoma (dated by TCRdb to between 2016 and 2019). With respect to the entire study: Between November 2015 and early 2016, several patients in China with histopathologically diagnosed primary liver carcinoma had surgical resection. Hepatocellular carcinoma (four) or combined HCC and intrahepatic cholangiocarcinoma (one) was present in the five patients, who were three men and two women aged 30 to 69 years. Tumors of the five patients were stage T1-T3 N0M0 with maximum diameters of roughly 4 to 10 cm. Each sample produced roughly 3.5 to 7.13 million productive TCRbeta reads, and read depth showed no significant difference between tissue types. Across five regions of each liver tumor, along with adjacent normal tissue and blood, the study brought together TCRbeta repertoire sequencing, expression microarrays and whole-exome sequencing. A total of roughly 35 specimens from 5 patients underwent TCRbeta repertoire sequencing, comprising 25 tumor regions, 5 adjacent noncancerous liver tissues and 5 peripheral blood samples. Reproducibility between technical replicate repertoires was high, with correlation coefficients above 0.95 and mean shared-clone rates about 0.9.

According to the germline V gene, CDR1 reads KGHSH and CDR2 reads LQKENI. Trimming removed 0 bases from V and 4 bases from J, leaving 5 bases between the germline ends. From cysteine to phenylalanine, the CDR3 is 13 amino acids long. The DNA shown is the 39-base CDR3, in frame from base 1. Results and caveats for the whole study, not just this receptor: A significantly larger repertoire fraction was made up by the top 250 clones in tumors than in blood (p = 0.039). Pairs of tumor regions showed greater repertoire overlap (mean 36%) than tumor-adjacent pairs (roughly 17%) or tumor-blood pairs (approximately 15%), which is consistent with antigen-driven expansion. Because the samples were bulk and unsorted, CD4+ and CD8+ T cell repertoires could not be compared. With just a handful of patients in the study, the authors point out that the findings should be validated in a larger study. Only the TCR beta chain was sequenced, so true repertoire diversity is likely underestimated because unpaired alpha chains were not captured.

TRIzol reagent was used to extract blood RNA from unsorted whole blood, while the DNeasy Blood & Tissue kit provided the germline DNA. Chronic HBV infection was present in the patients, and the patients were treatment-naive at sampling. Before surgery, 3.5 to 4 milliliters of peripheral blood were drawn into K2EDTA tubes. Starting from roughly 500 ng total RNA, TCRbeta-specific cDNA was produced by reverse transcription with a constant-region primer and ProtoScript II reverse transcriptase. The TCRbeta libraries were prepared through three rounds of nested multiplex PCR following a slightly modified ARM-PCR procedure. Multiplex TRBV1-TRBV30 forward primers and a Cbeta reverse primer were used in the first two PCR rounds, each of which was run for about 10 cycles. Sample barcodes and Illumina adapters were added in a final 25-cycle PCR with Deep VentR polymerase. Amplicons of 200-500 bp were gel-purified with a QIAquick gel extraction kit before sequencing. An Illumina HiSeq 2500 was used to sequence the TCRbeta amplicons, generating 250-bp paired-end reads. The source study handled its data this way. Quality trimming of reads was performed with Trimmomatic v0.33, and paired reads were merged with FLASH v1.2.11 so that full CDR3 sequences could be recovered. V, D and J germline segments were assigned to the rearranged TCRbeta sequences using MiGEC v1.2.1b. Clonotype statistics and Shannon-Wiener diversity indices were calculated with VDJtools v1.0.0. To cut down on sampling bias, every analysis after diversity analysis relied on just the 250 most abundant clonotypes from each sample. TCRdb took the public reads, trimmed them with fastp at Q25, ran MiXCR for clone calling and kept in-frame beta chains. CDR3 protein duplicates are merged, each entry listing the most common genes and DNA. The V and J calls were determined by TCRdb, not by the authors. This sample is represented by about 200,000 distinct CDR3 sequences; around 60% of them were singletons. Of the sample, 6% to 8.5% is held by the ten largest clones.

With respect to this clonotype: Its antigen is still unknown. No base quality information exists; no much larger clone differs at one position.

The sequencing sample was made of peripheral blood. The receptor comes from a woman between 55 and 75 years old with primary liver carcinoma and hepatitis B virus infection. Recombination linked TRBV18 to TRBJ2-3; confidence is insufficient to name the D gene. The CDR3 corresponds to CASSPPGADTQYF. In nucleotides, the sequence is TGTGCCAGCTCACCACCAGGAGCAGATACGCAGTATTTT.